This is a list of T cell receptor beta chains from one sample in a study of sequential checkpoint blockade in melanoma. Using immunoSEQ multiplex PCR, the repertoire was profiled, and TCRdb retains in-frame clones only, with some absent. The sample shows fewer than 14,000 clones, nearly 70% of them seen only once. Source: CD8+ T cells sorted from blood (inferred from file names), taken from a patient given nivolumab and ipilimumab in sequence. The receptors were gathered from a human donor with melanoma. Each CDR3 is given with its conserved first and last residue. The D gene is left open where the match is weak. Only part of the rows carry a size: once, few, many, or a class if the clone is expanded.

j_gene,abundance,d_gene,v_gene,CDR3aa,CDR3nt
TRBJ2-2,.,TRBD2,TRBV28,CASSLAGETGELFF,TGTGCCAGCAGTTTAGCGGGAGAGACCGGGGAGCTGTTTTTT
TRBJ1-2,once,.,TRBV9,CASRSVGDGYTF,TGTGCCAGCAGGTCGGTAGGGGATGGCTACACCTTC
TRBJ2-2,few,.,TRBV11-2,CASSQGFASEPNTGELFF,TGTGCCAGCAGCCAAGGGTTTGCTAGCGAACCGAACACCGGGGAGCTGTTTTTT
TRBJ1-2,few,.,TRBV7-9,CASSPPLEDYGYTF,TGTGCCAGCAGCCCGCCCCTGGAGGACTATGGCTACACCTTC
TRBJ2-7,.,.,TRBV4-1,CASSPRALPDEQYF,TGCGCCAGCAGCCCGCGGGCCCTCCCGGACGAGCAGTACTTC
TRBJ2-3,.,.,TRBV7-9,CASSPPPSADTQYF,TGTGCCAGCAGCCCGCCCCCCAGCGCAGATACGCAGTATTTT
TRBJ1-2,.,TRBD1,TRBV9,CASREGTAPEYGYTF,TGTGCCAGCAGGGAAGGGACAGCCCCAGAATATGGCTACACCTTC
TRBJ1-4,.,.,TRBV18,CASSPGREPLFF,TGTGCCAGCTCACCAGGCAGGGAACCACTGTTTTTT
TRBJ2-7,.,.,TRBV11-2,CASSLATYEQYF,TGTGCCAGCAGCTTAGCCACCTACGAGCAGTACTTC
TRBJ2-7,.,.,TRBV6-5,CASTPGTASYEQYF,TGTGCCAGCACTCCCGGGACTGCCTCTTACGAGCAGTACTTC
TRBJ2-7,.,.,TRBV4-1,CASSHEQGYEQYF,TGCGCCAGCAGCCACGAACAGGGTTACGAGCAGTACTTC
TRBJ2-5,.,.,TRBV4-1,CASSPILGVQETQYF,TGCGCCAGCAGCCCAATCCTAGGAGTTCAAGAGACCCAGTACTTC
TRBJ2-7,.,TRBD1,TRBV27,CASSLSSGTGSDEQYF,TGTGCCAGCAGTTTATCCTCTGGGACAGGGTCGGACGAGCAGTACTTC
TRBJ2-7,.,TRBD2,TRBV5-1,CASKFGSSGSSEQYF,TGCGCCAGCAAATTTGGGTCTAGCGGTTCCTCCGAGCAGTACTTC
TRBJ1-5,.,.,TRBV27,CASSLVRDQPQHF,TGTGCCAGCAGTTTAGTCAGGGATCAGCCCCAGCATTTT
TRBJ1-5,.,.,TRBV27,CASSAGSTGENQPQHF,TGTGCCAGCAGTGCTGGCTCGACAGGCGAAAATCAGCCCCAGCATTTT
TRBJ1-2,few,TRBD1,TRBV28,CASSSPTGGSYGYTF,TGTGCCAGCAGTTCCCCGACAGGGGGGAGCTATGGCTACACCTTC
TRBJ2-5,.,.,TRBV18,CASSPEAETQYF,TGTGCCAGCTCACCAGAGGCGGAGACCCAGTACTTC
TRBJ2-1,few,TRBD2,TRBV4-3,CASSLGLAPYNEQFF,TGCGCCAGCAGCCTCGGACTAGCGCCTTACAATGAGCAGTTCTTC
TRBJ2-6,.,TRBD1,TRBV4-3,CASSPGQGFPGANVLTF,TGCGCCAGCAGCCCGGGACAGGGGTTCCCTGGGGCCAACGTCCTGACTTTC
TRBJ2-3,.,TRBD2,TRBV2,CASRDPGTSGRDVRTDTQYF,TGTGCCAGCAGGGACCCCGGGACTAGCGGGAGAGACGTCCGCACAGATACGCAGTATTTT
TRBJ1-1,.,TRBD1,TRBV19,CASSIGDRAPLTNTEAFF,TGTGCCAGTAGTATAGGGGACAGGGCCCCGCTAACGAACACTGAAGCTTTCTTT
TRBJ2-1,.,.,TRBV27,CASSWIGDSYNEQFF,TGTGCCAGCAGTTGGATCGGGGACTCCTACAATGAGCAGTTCTTC
TRBJ1-1,.,.,TRBV7-9,CASSSGTRTEAFF,TGTGCCAGCAGCTCAGGGACTCGCACTGAAGCTTTCTTT
TRBJ1-3,.,TRBD1,TRBV7-6,CASSSRDRASSGNTIYF,TGTGCCAGCAGTTCCCGGGACAGGGCATCCTCTGGAAACACCATATATTTT
TRBJ1-2,few,TRBD1,TRBV4-1,CASSHGQGVDYGYTF,TGCGCCAGCAGCCATGGACAGGGGGTTGACTATGGCTACACCTTC
TRBJ1-4,few,.,TRBV7-9,CASSLGWAEKLFF,TGTGCCAGCAGCTTAGGCTGGGCTGAAAAACTGTTTTTT
TRBJ1-5,.,.,TRBV5-1,CASSLSGDSNQPQHF,TGCGCCAGCAGCTTGTCCGGGGATAGCAATCAGCCCCAGCATTTT
TRBJ1-1,.,.,TRBV4-3,CASSQDYTEAFF,TGCGCCAGCAGCCAAGACTACACTGAAGCTTTCTTT
TRBJ1-5,.,TRBD1,TRBV5-6,CASSLGGGLSNQPQHF,TGTGCCAGCAGCTTGGGAGGGGGCCTCAGCAATCAGCCCCAGCATTTT
TRBJ1-5,.,TRBD1,TRBV6-5,CASSSGTGNQPQHF,TGTGCCAGCAGTTCCGGGACAGGGAATCAGCCCCAGCATTTT
TRBJ2-7,.,TRBD2,TRBV19,CAAGGIGYEQYF,TGTGCCGCCGGGGGGATAGGGTACGAGCAGTACTTC
TRBJ2-7,medium-sized,.,TRBV4-1,CASSQDRGSYEQYF,TGCGCCAGCAGCCAAGATAGGGGATCCTACGAGCAGTACTTC
TRBJ2-7,few,TRBD1,TRBV7-9,CASSPRQGPYEQYF,TGTGCCAGCAGCCCCCGACAGGGACCCTACGAGCAGTACTTC
TRBJ2-3,.,.,TRBV4-3,CASSQARVSDTQYF,TGCGCCAGCAGCCAAGCTCGTGTTTCAGATACGCAGTATTTT
TRBJ2-7,.,TRBD1,TRBV6-5,CASSYGTGGSYEQYF,TGTGCCAGCAGTTACGGGACAGGGGGTTCCTACGAGCAGTACTTC
TRBJ1-1,few,.,TRBV29-1,CSVEDSRYTEAFF,TGCAGCGTTGAGGACAGCAGATACACTGAAGCTTTCTTT
TRBJ2-7,.,TRBD2,TRBV29-1,CSVVGLAGAPYEQYF,TGCAGCGTTGTGGGACTAGCGGGGGCGCCCTACGAGCAGTACTTC
TRBJ2-7,few,.,TRBV9,CASSQIRGGGEQYF,TGTGCCAGCAGCCAGATCCGAGGGGGGGGCGAGCAGTACTTC
TRBJ2-5,.,.,TRBV5-6,CASSLGTRWAQYF,TGTGCCAGCAGCCTGGGGACAAGATGGGCCCAGTACTTC
TRBJ1-2,.,.,TRBV29-1,CSVDPGIGYGYTF,TGCAGCGTTGATCCAGGGATAGGCTATGGCTACACCTTC
TRBJ2-7,medium-sized,TRBD1,TRBV19,CASSIGGTAYEQYF,TGTGCCAGTAGTATAGGGGGGACAGCCTACGAGCAGTACTTC